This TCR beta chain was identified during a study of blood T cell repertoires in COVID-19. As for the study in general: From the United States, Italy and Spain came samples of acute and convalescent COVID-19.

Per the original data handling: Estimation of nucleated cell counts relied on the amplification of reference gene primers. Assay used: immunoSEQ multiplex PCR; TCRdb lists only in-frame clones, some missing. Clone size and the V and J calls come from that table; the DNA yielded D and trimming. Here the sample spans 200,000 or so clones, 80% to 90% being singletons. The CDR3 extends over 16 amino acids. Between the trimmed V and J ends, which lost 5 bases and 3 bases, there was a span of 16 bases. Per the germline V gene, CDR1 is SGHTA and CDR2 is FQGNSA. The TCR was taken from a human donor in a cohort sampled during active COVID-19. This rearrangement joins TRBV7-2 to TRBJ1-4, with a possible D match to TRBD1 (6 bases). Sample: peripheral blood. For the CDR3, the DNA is TGTGCCAGCAGCCTCGCGGGGGGGGCCTCTAATGAAAAACTGTTTTTT. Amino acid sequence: CASSLAGGASNEKLFF.